These 16 T cell receptor beta chains share one sample of origin, sequenced in a study of T-cell memory formation after mild COVID-19. TCRdb re-derived calls from the 5' RACE reads in MiXCR, one entry per CDR3 protein. Of 65,000 to 100,000 distinct CDR3 sequences listed, more than 10% were seen once; the top ten hold around two fifths. Material for sequencing was PBMCs or a T cell subset sorted from them (not recorded which). Source of these receptors: a man younger than 35 who had mild COVID-19 (a few samples of this study predate the infection). Cell type and time point are not known.

In its sample, this clonotype was seen a few times. This rearrangement joins TRBV29-1 to TRBJ1-2; TRBD1 might be the D (6 bases). Germline loops: CDR1 SQVTM, CDR2 ANQGSEA. This CDR3 has 12 residues. Trimming stripped 4 bases from V and 4 bases from J, with 10 bases between. The CDR3 nucleotides are TGCAGCGTTGTCGACAGGCCCTATGGCTACACCTTC. Protein product: CSVVDRPYGYTF.

This clonotype has more than one count but fewer than ten. V is TRBV9 and J is TRBJ2-1, with 8 bases aligning to TRBD2. This CDR3 contains 16 residues. Germline V gene lookup returns CDR1 SGDLS and CDR2 YYNGEE. V lost 2 bases and J lost 9; bases outside the gene matches: 13. This CDR3 reads CASSVLTSGGGGEQFF. CDR3 DNA: TGTGCCAGCAGCGTTCTTACGAGCGGGGGAGGGGGTGAGCAGTTCTTC.

This clonotype was recorded once. V is TRBV12-3 or TRBV12-4 and J is TRBJ1-5, with a weak D call TRBD1 (5 bases). The germline V and J ends were trimmed by 3 bases and 5 bases, with 11 bases remaining between them. The CDR3 extends over 14 amino acids. The CDR3 here is CASSLGGYHQPQHF. CDR3 coding DNA: TGTGCCAGCAGTTTGGGGGGGTATCATCAGCCCCAGCATTTT.

The chain links TRBV7-2 to TRBJ2-3; D gene ambiguous. V was trimmed by 3 bases and J by 5 bases, leaving 9 bases between them. Germline CDR1 reads SGHTA; CDR2 reads FQGNSA. CDR3 length equals 13 residues. CDR3 DNA sequence: TGTGCCAGCAGCTTGGGTTTCCAAGATACGCAGTATTTT. It is translated as CASSLGFQDTQYF.

This clonotype was seen a handful of times. V usage is TRBV4-3 and J usage is TRBJ2-2; 8 nucleotides line up with TRBD2. V was clipped by 3 bases and J by 4 bases; unmatched bases: 10. CDR3 size: 17 residues. Per germline, CDR1 LGHNA and CDR2 YSLEER. CDR3 bases: TGCGCCAGCAGCCACGACCCGGGACTAGGCGGCACCGGGGAGCTGTTTTTT. Translation: CASSHDPGLGGTGELFF.

This clonotype was found many times. This chain links TRBV10-3 with TRBJ2-1, with TRBD2 as a possible D gene (6 bases). Trimming stripped 0 bases from V and 0 bases from J, with 9 bases between. Per the germline V gene, CDR1 is ENHRY and CDR2 is SYGVKD. The CDR3 spans 16 residues. CDR3 sequence reads: CAISESAGSSYNEQFF. CDR3 nucleotide sequence: TGTGCCATCAGTGAGTCGGCGGGGAGCTCCTACAATGAGCAGTTCTTC.

This chain links TRBV6-2 or TRBV6-3 with TRBJ2-1; 7 nucleotides agree with TRBD2. Trimming removed 7 bases from V and 10 bases from J; junction bases left unmatched: 19. Germline V gene data show CDR1 as MNHEY and CDR2 as SVGEGT. CDR3 length: 16 residues. This CDR3 is CASTSPLAAVILEQFF. CDR3 nucleotides: TGTGCCAGCACCTCCCCTCTAGCGGCCGTTATATTAGAGCAGTTCTTC.

This clonotype was detected only a few times. This chain links TRBV7-3 with TRBJ1-2; D is undetermined. The CDR3 consists of 12 residues. Trimming removed 1 base at V and 7 bases at J, with 7 bases between. The germline V gene encodes CDR1 SGHTA and CDR2 FQGTGA. This CDR3 reads CASSLNGFGYTF. The CDR3 DNA is TGTGCCAGCAGCTTAAATGGGTTTGGCTACACCTTC.

V and J are TRBV20-1 and TRBJ2-7; D remains unclear. CDR1 and CDR2 from the germline V gene are DFQATT and SNEGSKA (reference sequence). The V gene lost 3 bases and the J gene lost 1 base, with 10 bases spanning the gap. This CDR3 region has 13 residues. The CDR3: CSASVRNSYEQYV. The CDR3 nucleotides read TGCAGTGCTAGCGTTCGGAATTCCTACGAGCAGTACGTC.

The V gene is TRBV4-3, the J gene TRBJ2-3; TRBD1 matches at 8 bases. Germline CDR1 and CDR2: LGHNA and YSLEER. The CDR3 covers 15 residues. With 1 base clipped from V and 5 bases from J, the junction kept 5 bases outside the gene matches. The chain's CDR3 is CASSQVGQGGDTQYF. In nucleotides, the CDR3 is TGCGCCAGCAGCCAAGTAGGACAGGGTGGAGATACGCAGTATTTT.

In this sample, this clonotype turned up a few times. The chain recombines TRBV4-1 with TRBJ2-5; tentatively, D is TRBD2 (6 bases). The V and J ends lost 1 base and 4 bases respectively, with 16 bases between them. The germline V gene encodes CDR1 MGHRA and CDR2 YSYEKL. The CDR3 covers 16 residues. The CDR3 region is CASSQGEAGRRETQYF. CDR3 DNA sequence: TGCGCCAGCAGCCAAGGTGAGGCGGGGCGGCGAGAGACCCAGTACTTC.

Only a few counts were recorded for this clonotype. Given the absence of the conserved phenylalanine or tryptophan at the CDR3 end, a read error is likely. It is unclear where the CDR3 begins or ends on the DNA, so no DNA is shown, and the CDR3 is as TCRdb lists it. The chain joins TRBV21-1 to TRBJ1-2. TRBV21-1 is labeled a pseudogene. Termini included, the CDR3 measures 10 amino acids. CDR3 in amino acids: CASSNKVGSD.

J is TRBJ2-3 and V is TRBV7-9, with TRBD1 identical over 8 bases. Germline CDR1 reads SEHNR; CDR2 reads FQNEAQ (reference sequence). This CDR3 has 15 residues. V lost 6 bases to trimming and J lost 5 bases; unmatched junction nucleotides: 10. The CDR3, as DNA: TGTGCCAGCAGTCCCACGGGACAGGAGTTAGATACGCAGTATTTT. Its protein is CASSPTGQELDTQYF.

The chain uses TRBV7-2 and TRBJ2-5; D not certain. This CDR3 region has 13 residues. The germline gives CDR1 SGHTA, CDR2 FQGNSA. V gave up 7 bases and J gave up 2 bases, with 11 bases separating them. CDR3 in amino acids: CASTEPRQETQYF. CDR3 DNA sequence: TGTGCCAGCACCGAACCTCGACAAGAGACCCAGTACTTC.

This clonotype was recorded many times. CDR3 residues: CASSLESDPYNEQFF. The CDR3 DNA sequence: TGTGCCAGCAGCTTAGAGTCAGACCCCTACAATGAGCAGTTCTTC. The chain employs TRBV7-9 and TRBJ2-1; D gene uncertain. This CDR3 is 15 amino acids long. V dropped 1 base and J dropped 2 bases, with 9 bases sitting between them. From germline, CDR1 is SEHNR and CDR2 FQNEAQ (reference sequence).

There are a few counts of this clonotype. The CDR3 is CASSYPPDRVDYEQYF. CDR3 nucleotide sequence: TGTGCCAGCAGCTATCCTCCCGACAGGGTAGACTACGAGCAGTACTTC. The rearrangement joins TRBV7-2 to TRBJ2-7; 7 nucleotides agree with TRBD1. J lost 3 bases, V lost 4 bases, and 12 bases had no gene match. In germline, CDR1 is SGHTA, CDR2 FQGNSA. The CDR3 sequence is 16 residues long.